Shown below are 24 T cell receptor beta chains from a single sample sequenced in a study of blood T cells in healthy people across ages. The second PCR ran roughly 7 to 12 cycles with a sample-barcoded 5' primer and J-beta primers. One entry per CDR3 protein, called by TCRdb with MiXCR from the 5' RACE reads. The data contain under 950,000 distinct CDR3 sequences, about a fifth of them singletons. Source material: blood. The origin of the receptors is a man between 65 and 85 years old in good health.

This clonotype has a handful of counts. V usage is TRBV25-1 and J usage is TRBJ2-2, with 10 bases that match TRBD1. After removal of 5 bases from V and 9 bases from J, the junction contained 12 bases not matched to a gene. Germline V CDR1 and CDR2: MGHDK, SYGVNS. The CDR3 runs to 16 residues. CDR3: CASSSQTGQGIWELFF. The CDR3 bases are TGTGCCAGCAGTTCTCAAACGGGACAGGGGATCTGGGAGCTGTTTTTT. Using reference TRBV25-1 and TRBJ2-2 for the parts outside the CDR3, the full variable domain is EADIYQTPRYLVIGTGKKITLECSQTMGHDKMYWYQQDPGMELHLIHYSYGVNSTEKGDLSSESTVSRIRTEHFPLTLESARPSHTSQYLCASSSQTGQGIWELFFGEGSRLTVL.

In its sample, this clonotype was seen many times. J is TRBJ1-5 and V is TRBV7-9; D may be TRBD1 (5 bases). The V gene's germline CDR1 is SEHNR and CDR2 FQNEAQ (reference sequence). Trimming stripped 5 bases from V and 1 base from J, with 9 bases between. The CDR3 has 14 residues. For the CDR3, the DNA is TGTGCCAGCAGCCAGCAGGGAAGCAATCAGCCCCAGCATTTT. Amino acid sequence: CASSQQGSNQPQHF.

As concerns this clonotype: At one end, the junction sequence differs from germline, possibly due to a read error. V usage is TRBV19 and J usage is TRBJ2-2; a possible D gene is TRBD1 (5 bases). CDR3 length: 15 residues. Germline assignment: CDR1 LNHDA and CDR2 SQIVND (reference sequence). The CDR3 protein is CAGSIQQANTGELFF. The DNA for the CDR3 is TGTGCCGGTAGTATCCAACAGGCGAACACCGGGGAGCTGTTTTTT.

The CDR3 DNA reads TGTGCCAGCAGCGCCAGGGTTGAAGCTACGCAGTATTTT. It is translated as CASSARVEATQYF. The chain combines TRBV7-2 with TRBJ2-3, with D perhaps matching TRBD1 (5 bases). This CDR3 has 13 amino acids. CDR1 is SGHTA and CDR2 is FQGNSA in the germline V gene. The V end lost 5 bases, the J end lost 8 bases, and 14 bases lay between the germline ends.

The chain has TRBV18 and TRBJ1-5; D is undetermined. Trimming left V 4 bases short and J 4 bases short, with 8 bases between. The CDR3 is 13 residues long. In germline, CDR1 is KGHSH, CDR2 LQKENI. The CDR3 nucleotides are TGTGCCAGCTCACAGATCTCTAATCAGCCCCAGCATTTT. The encoded protein is CASSQISNQPQHF.

J is TRBJ2-5 and V is TRBV20-1; 7 nucleotides line up with TRBD1. Germline V gives CDR1 DFQATT, CDR2 SNEGSKA (reference sequence). Trimming took 1 base from V and 5 from J; bases not matched to a gene: 7. The CDR3 length is 14 residues. The CDR3 nucleotides are TGCAGTGCTAGAGTGGCAGGGGGTCGTGAGACCCAGTACTTC. Its translation: CSARVAGGRETQYF.

This clonotype appeared a few times. The chain has TRBV28 and TRBJ2-5, with D perhaps given as TRBD1 or TRBD2 (5 bases each). The J call may be in error: the DNA end matches TRBJ2-1 better. Germline CDR1 MDHEN, CDR2 SYDVKM. CDR3 length: 16 residues. CDR3 loop: CASSPTGTSRANEQFF. In DNA, the CDR3 is TGTGCCAGCAGCCCAACGGGGACCTCAAGAGCGAATGAGCAGTTCTTC.

This clonotype was counted between two and nine times. The rearrangement uses TRBV10-3 and TRBJ2-7; D is possibly TRBD1 (6 bases). With the DNA end fitting TRBJ2-5 better, the J assignment may be wrong. Germline CDR1 reads ENHRY; CDR2 reads SYGVKD. The CDR3 sequence is 15 residues long. In DNA form, the CDR3 reads TGTGCCATCAGTGACTGGACAGATACTCAAGAGACCCAGTACTTC. It encodes CAISDWTDTQETQYF.

This clonotype has a handful of counts. The chain combines TRBV20-1 with TRBJ1-1; unclear D gene. Germline V CDR1 and CDR2: DFQATT, SNEGSKA (reference sequence). The CDR3 has 12 amino acids. The V and J ends lost 2 bases and 4 bases respectively, with 8 bases between them. The CDR3 bases are TGCAGTGCTAGAAGGCTTTTCACTGAAGCTTTCTTT. This sequence encodes CSARRLFTEAFF.

This clonotype appeared a few times. The chain combines TRBV5-1 with TRBJ2-5; TRBD2 matches at 13 bases. The germline V gene has CDR1 SGHRS and CDR2 YFSETQ. The CDR3 consists of 14 residues. V was pared by 4 bases and J by 12 bases, with 9 bases of the junction left unmatched. Here the CDR3 DNA reads TGCGCCAGCAGCCCGGGACTAGCGGGGACAGATAAGTACTTC. The encoded protein is CASSPGLAGTDKYF.

The chain uses TRBV29-1 and TRBJ1-2; D is unclear. The germline gives CDR1 SQVTM, CDR2 ANQGSEA. The V and J ends lost 3 bases and 6 bases respectively, with 8 bases between them. The CDR3 has 11 residues. The CDR3 region has the DNA TGCAGCGTTGAGCACCGTAATGGCTACACCTTC. Amino acid sequence: CSVEHRNGYTF.

This chain uses TRBV5-1 with TRBJ2-1; 9 bases fit TRBD2. The CDR3 loop spans 15 amino acids. CDR1 and CDR2 (germline): SGHRS, YFSETQ. The trim removed 2 bases at V and 7 bases at J, leaving 7 bases unmatched. CDR3 DNA sequence: TGCGCCAGCAGCTTTCTGGGGACTAGCATGAATGAGCAGTTCTTC. Protein product: CASSFLGTSMNEQFF.

The CDR3 sequence: CASSALWTGIGQFYEQYF. DNA of the CDR3: TGTGCCAGCAGTGCGCTTTGGACAGGAATCGGGCAATTCTACGAGCAGTACTTC. This chain connects TRBV2 to TRBJ2-7, with 7 positions matching TRBD1. The CDR3 consists of 18 residues. Looked up from germline, CDR1 is SNHLY and CDR2 is FYNNEI. V gave up 4 bases and J gave up 3 bases; unmatched junction bases: 18. Combining the CDR3 with reference TRBV2 and TRBJ2-7 gives the whole variable domain EPEVTQTPSHQVTQMGQEVILRCVPISNHLYFYWYRQILGQKVEFLVSFYNNEISEKSEIFDDQFSVERPDGSNFTLKIRSTKLEDSAMYFCASSALWTGIGQFYEQYFGPGTRLTVT.

This clonotype was counted only a few times. The chain uses TRBV10-3 and TRBJ1-2; D is uncertain. The germline gives CDR1 ENHRY, CDR2 SYGVKD. The ends were cut back, 1 base at V and 6 bases at J, with 6 bases in the middle. This CDR3 region has 12 residues. For the CDR3, the DNA is TGTGCCATCAGTGAGTGGGGAGATGGCTACACCTTC. It encodes CAISEWGDGYTF.

This clonotype showed up just a few times. The chain links TRBV7-8 to TRBJ2-4; 7 bases map to TRBD2. The V gene end was trimmed by 2 bases and the J gene end by 3 bases; junction bases not matched to a gene: 4. The CDR3 is made up of 15 amino acids. Germline CDR1 is SGHVS and CDR2 is FQNEAQ. CDR3 DNA: TGTGCCAGCAGCTTAAGCGGGATGGGCAAAAACATTCAGTACTTC. The encoded protein is CASSLSGMGKNIQYF.

This clonotype was recorded a few times. The chain carries TRBV14 and TRBJ2-7; TRBD1 matches at 7 bases. Looked up from germline, CDR1 is SGHDN and CDR2 is FVKESK. The CDR3 length is 15 residues. Trimming removed 2 bases from V and 5 bases from J; junction bases left unmatched: 9. The CDR3 bases are TGTGCCAGCAGCCAATTATGGGACAGAACCGACGAGCAGTACTTC. Amino acids: CASSQLWDRTDEQYF.

The chain uses TRBV10-3 and TRBJ2-3; 10 bases are a match to TRBD2. In germline, CDR1 is ENHRY, CDR2 SYGVKD. V trimming: 0 bases; J trimming: 4 bases; junction bases outside the gene matches: 4. This CDR3 is 16 amino acids long. CDR3 nucleotides: TGTGCCATCAGTGAGTCGGCTAGCGGGGGCCCAGATACGCAGTATTTT. Its translation: CAISESASGGPDTQYF.

The genes are TRBV12-3 or TRBV12-4 and TRBJ1-6; 9 bases map to TRBD1. This CDR3 comprises 18 residues. After removal of 5 bases from V and 0 bases from J, the junction contained 8 bases not matched to a gene. CDR3 in DNA: TGTGCCAGCAGTGCGGGACAGGGCAAGAGCTCCTATAATTCACCCCTCCACTTT. As protein: CASSAGQGKSSYNSPLHF.

The J gene is TRBJ1-3, the V gene TRBV30; TRBD1 might be the D (6 bases). V lost 7 bases and J 2 bases, leaving 18 bases between the germline ends. The germline V gene encodes CDR1 GTSNPN and CDR2 SVGIG (reference sequence). The CDR3 consists of 15 residues. For the CDR3, the DNA is TGTGCCTCCCGCAAGCCCGGGACAACTGGAAACACCATATATTTT. Its protein product is CASRKPGTTGNTIYF.

The V gene is TRBV24-1, the J gene TRBJ2-1; 7 bases fit TRBD1. TRBJ2-5 matches the DNA end more closely, so the J call is doubtful. CDR1 and CDR2 (germline): KGHDR, SFDVKD. CDR3 length: 14 residues. CDR3 DNA: TGTGCCACCAGTGAACAGGGGTGGCAAGAGACCCAGTACTTC. This codes for CATSEQGWQETQYF.

This clonotype was counted a few times. V and J are TRBV5-1 and TRBJ1-5; a weak D match, TRBD1 (5 bases). The CDR3 is 13 residues long. Germline loops: CDR1 SGHRS, CDR2 YFSETQ. V was shortened by 4 bases and J by 10 bases, with 15 bases between the two germline ends. In DNA form, the CDR3 reads TGCGCCAGCAGCCAACAAGCGGGGGGTCCCCAGCATTTT. Amino acids: CASSQQAGGPQHF.

Details on this clonotype: At one end, the junction sequence differs from germline, possibly due to a read error. The rearrangement uses TRBV11-2 and TRBJ2-3; D remains unclear. CDR1 SGHAT and CDR2 FQNNGV come from the germline V gene. The length of the CDR3 is 14 residues. The DNA for the CDR3 is TGTGCCAGCAGCCCCTTCGGACCCACAAATACGCAGTATTTT. It is translated as CASSPFGPTNTQYF.

In this sample, this clonotype turned up a few times. This chain uses TRBV7-2 with TRBJ2-1; the D is unclear. The DNA end is more similar to TRBJ2-5, so the J call may be wrong. CDR3 length: 12 residues. Germline lookup yields CDR1 SGHTA and CDR2 FQGNSA. CDR3 sequence: CASSSPGQTQYF. The DNA of the CDR3 is TGTGCCAGCAGCTCCCCGGGCCAGACCCAGTACTTC.

The table lists this clonotype with many counts. The V and J genes are TRBV2 and TRBJ2-5; 7 nucleotides agree with TRBD1. The germline CDR1 and CDR2 sequences are SNHLY and FYNNEI. This CDR3 region has 15 residues. With 3 bases clipped from V and 1 base from J, the junction kept 5 bases outside the gene matches. The CDR3 nucleotides read TGTGCCAGCAGTGAGAACAGGGGTCCCCAAGAGACCCAGTACTTC. Encoded protein: CASSENRGPQETQYF.